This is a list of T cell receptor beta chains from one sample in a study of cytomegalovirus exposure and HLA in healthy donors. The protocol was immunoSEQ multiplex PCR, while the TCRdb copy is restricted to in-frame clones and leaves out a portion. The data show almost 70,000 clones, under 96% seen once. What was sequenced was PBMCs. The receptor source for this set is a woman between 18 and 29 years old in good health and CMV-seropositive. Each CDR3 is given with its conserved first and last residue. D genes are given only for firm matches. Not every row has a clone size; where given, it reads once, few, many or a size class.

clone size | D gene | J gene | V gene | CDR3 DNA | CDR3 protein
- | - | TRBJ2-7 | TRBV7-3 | TGTGCCAGCAGCTTAATATCCGGGTCCGGCTACGAGCAGTACTTC | CASSLISGSGYEQYF
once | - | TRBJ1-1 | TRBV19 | TGTGCCAGCACGCCGTTTGTGGGCTCCCTAAGCACTGAAGCTTTCTTT | CASTPFVGSLSTEAFF
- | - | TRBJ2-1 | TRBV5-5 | TGTGCCAGCAGCTTGGGGGTTAGTGTAGCGCCCTACAATGAGCAGTTCTTC | CASSLGVSVAPYNEQFF
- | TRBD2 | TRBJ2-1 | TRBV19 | TGTGCCAGTAGTCTCAAGCGGGGGCTCCCCAATGAGCAGTTCTTC | CASSLKRGLPNEQFF
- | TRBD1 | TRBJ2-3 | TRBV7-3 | TGTGCCAGCAGCTTATCGGGACAGGGAGGAGATACGCAGTATTTT | CASSLSGQGGDTQYF
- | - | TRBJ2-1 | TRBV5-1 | TGCGCCAGCAGCGTCGAGATGTACTACAATGAGCAGTTCTTC | CASSVEMYYNEQFF
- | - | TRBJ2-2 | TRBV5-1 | TGCGCCAGCAGCCTAAAAGTTACCGGGGAGCTGTTTTTT | CASSLKVTGELFF
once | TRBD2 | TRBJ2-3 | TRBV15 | TGTGCCACCAGCAGAGTCCCTCCTCCACTAGCGACTAGCACAGATACGCAGTATTTT | CATSRVPPPLATSTDTQYF
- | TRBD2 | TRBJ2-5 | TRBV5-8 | TGTGCCAGCAGCGCGGGACTAGCGGTACGAGAGACCCAGTACTTC | CASSAGLAVRETQYF
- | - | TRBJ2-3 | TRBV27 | TGTGCCAGCAGTTCCCTCGGTAACACAGATACGCAGTATTTT | CASSSLGNTDTQYF
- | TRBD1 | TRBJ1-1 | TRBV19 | TGTGCCAGTAGTCCCGGGACAGGGCTTACGGAAGCTTTCTTT | CASSPGTGLTEAFF
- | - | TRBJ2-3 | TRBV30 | TGTGCCTGGAGTCCCAGGGATTATACGCAGTATTTT | CAWSPRDYTQYF